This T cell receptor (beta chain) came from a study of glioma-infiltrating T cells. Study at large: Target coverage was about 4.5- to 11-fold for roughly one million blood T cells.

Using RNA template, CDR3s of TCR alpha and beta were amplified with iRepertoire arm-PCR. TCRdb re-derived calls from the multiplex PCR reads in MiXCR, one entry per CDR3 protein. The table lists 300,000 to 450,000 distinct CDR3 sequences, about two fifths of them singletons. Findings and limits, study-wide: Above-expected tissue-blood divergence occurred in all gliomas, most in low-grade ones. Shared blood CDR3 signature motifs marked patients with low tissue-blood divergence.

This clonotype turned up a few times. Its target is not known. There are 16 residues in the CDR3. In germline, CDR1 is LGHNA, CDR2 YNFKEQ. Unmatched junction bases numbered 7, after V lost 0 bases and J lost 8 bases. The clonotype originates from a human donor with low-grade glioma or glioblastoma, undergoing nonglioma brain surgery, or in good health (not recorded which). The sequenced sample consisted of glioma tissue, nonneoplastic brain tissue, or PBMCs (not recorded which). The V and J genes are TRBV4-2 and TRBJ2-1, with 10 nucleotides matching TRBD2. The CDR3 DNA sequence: TGTGCCAGCAGCCAAGAACCAGCGGGAGGGCCCTATGAGCAGTTCTTC. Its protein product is CASSQEPAGGPYEQFF.